Below, 27 T cell receptor beta chains from the same sample are listed, as sequenced in a study of OX40 agonist ivuxolimab in advanced cancers. Repertoires were generated with immunoSEQ multiplex PCR, while TCRdb's copy carries only in-frame clones and drops some. This sample has some 130,000 clones; more than 85% occur once, and the top ten carry under 1.3%. The sample was CD4+ or CD8+ T cells sorted from blood, taken in a trial of the OX40 agonist ivuxolimab. These receptor sequences come from an adult with an advanced solid tumor such as melanoma, head and neck, liver or kidney cancer.

This chain uses TRBV5-1 with TRBJ1-1, with a weak D call TRBD1 (5 bases). Germline V gene data show CDR1 as SGHRS and CDR2 as YFSETQ. The CDR3 is made up of 15 amino acids. The V end lost 0 bases, the J end lost 2 bases, and 11 bases lay between the germline ends. The DNA for the CDR3 is TGCGCCAGCAGCTTGGTTGTGGGGCGAAACACTGAAGCTTTCTTT. This gives the protein CASSLVVGRNTEAFF.

This chain's CDR3 is CASSFDSNIQYF. CDR3 nucleotides: TGTGCCAGCAGCTTTGACTCAAACATTCAGTACTTC. The rearrangement links TRBV7-2 to TRBJ2-4; no firm D call. CDR1 and CDR2 from the germline V gene are SGHTA and FQGNSA. The CDR3 length is 12 residues. V gave up 3 bases and J gave up 6 bases, with 6 bases separating them.

This clone appeared once. The junction differs from germline at one of its ends, possibly a read error. The chain is built from TRBV6-1 and TRBJ2-2; D is tentatively TRBD1 or TRBD2 (5 bases each). The germline V gene encodes CDR1 MNHNS and CDR2 SASEGT. This CDR3 region has 11 residues. DNA of the CDR3: TGTGCCAGCAGTGTCTCCGGGACCCCCCGTTTT. Translation gives CASSVSGTPRF.

The gene calls are TRBV16 and TRBJ1-3, with D possibly TRBD1 on 5 matching bases. The CDR3 loop spans 15 amino acids. Germline loops: CDR1 KGHSY, CDR2 FQNENV. The V gene lost 2 bases and the J gene lost 4 bases, with 12 bases spanning the gap. The CDR3 nucleotides are TGTGCCAGCAGCCAAGCGGACACAATAGGAAACACCATATATTTT. This encodes CASSQADTIGNTIYF.

This sequence joins TRBV5-1 and TRBJ2-3, with 7 bases lining up with TRBD1. There are 13 residues in the CDR3. Germline lookup yields CDR1 SGHRS and CDR2 YFSETQ. Trimming cost V 5 bases and J 0 bases; bases outside gene matches: 0. As DNA, the CDR3 is TGCGCCAGCAGGACAGGGAGCACAGATACGCAGTATTTT. Its translation: CASRTGSTDTQYF.

The J gene is TRBJ2-2, the V gene TRBV7-3; TRBD1 matches at 9 bases. The CDR3 consists of 15 residues. V lost 4 bases to trimming and J lost 6 bases; unmatched junction nucleotides: 6. Germline assignment: CDR1 SGHTA and CDR2 FQGTGA. CDR3 protein: CASSWTGEIAGELFF. DNA of the CDR3: TGTGCCAGCAGCTGGACAGGGGAGATTGCCGGGGAGCTGTTTTTT.

V gene TRBV6-1 combines with J gene TRBJ2-5, with D perhaps TRBD1 or TRBD2 (7 bases each). Trimming removed 6 bases from V and 4 bases from J, with 18 bases in between. The CDR3 spans 15 residues. Per germline, CDR1 MNHNS and CDR2 SASEGT. The CDR3 region has the DNA TGTGCCAGCAGCTTGACAGGGAGGGTAGGAGAGACCCAGTACTTC. It encodes CASSLTGRVGETQYF.

This chain joins TRBV4-1 and TRBJ1-6; D is possibly TRBD1 (6 bases). Germline CDR1 is MGHRA and CDR2 is YSYEKL. V lost 0 bases and J lost 6, with 12 bases in between. CDR3 length equals 16 residues. CDR3 in amino acids: CASSQETGQVNSPLHF. DNA of the CDR3: TGCGCCAGCAGCCAAGAAACGGGACAAGTTAATTCACCCCTCCACTTT.

The CDR3 reads CASSQEPGVNNEKLFF. CDR3 DNA sequence: TGTGCCAGCAGCCAAGAGCCGGGCGTCAATAATGAAAAACTGTTTTTT. The V gene is TRBV4-2, the J gene TRBJ1-4; no definite D call. There are 16 residues in the CDR3. With 0 bases removed from V and 4 bases from J, the gap between germline ends came to 12 bases. Germline-derived CDR1 and CDR2 are LGHNA and YNFKEQ.

Details on this clone: Different DNA sequences within this sample yield the same CDR3. The rearrangement uses TRBV11-2 and TRBJ2-7; the D is unclear. Trimming shortened V by 5 bases and J by 2 bases, and 7 bases separated the two germline ends. The CDR3 has 12 amino acids. Germline CDR1 is SGHAT and CDR2 is FQNNGV. The CDR3 loop reads CASSPGPYEQYF. In DNA, the CDR3 is TGTGCCAGCAGCCCCGGTCCCTACGAGCAGTACTTC.

The rearrangement joins TRBV7-9 to TRBJ2-5; 9 bases fit TRBD1. The CDR3 is 14 amino acids. CDR1 and CDR2 (germline): SEHNR, FQNEAQ (reference sequence). V was clipped by 5 bases and J by 5 bases; unmatched bases: 6. The CDR3 nucleotides read TGTGCCAGCAGCCCGACAGGGGGACGGGAGACCCAGTACTTC. This sequence encodes CASSPTGGRETQYF. Full variable domain (remainder filled in from reference TRBV7-9 and TRBJ2-5): DTGVSQNPRHKITKRGQNVTFRCDPISEHNRLYWYRQTLGQGPEFLTYFQNEAQLEKSRLLSDRFSAERPKGSFSTLEIQRTEQGDSAMYLCASSPTGGRETQYFGPGTRLLVL.

V and J are TRBV5-4 and TRBJ2-3; 8 bases map to TRBD2. V was clipped by 4 bases and J by 2 bases; unmatched bases: 6. This CDR3 contains 15 residues. Germline-derived CDR1 and CDR2 are SGHNT and YYREEE (reference sequence). CDR3 residues: CASSRSGTPTDTQYF. DNA of the CDR3: TGTGCCAGCAGCCGTAGCGGGACCCCCACAGATACGCAGTATTTT. Together with reference TRBV5-4 and TRBJ2-3, the CDR3 gives the full variable domain: ETGVTQSPTHLIKTRGQQVTLRCSSQSGHNTVSWYQQALGQGPQFIFQYYREEENGRGNFPPRFSGLQFPNYSSELNVNALELDDSALYLCASSRSGTPTDTQYFGPGTRLTVL.

The chain links TRBV4-2 to TRBJ1-2; D ambiguous. Germline values: CDR1 LGHNA, CDR2 YNFKEQ. The CDR3 sequence is 13 residues long. Trimming pared 3 bases from V and 7 bases from J, leaving 12 bases between. The CDR3 region has the DNA TGTGCCAGCAGCCAGGGTGTAAGGAGTGGCTACACCTTC. It translates to CASSQGVRSGYTF.

The CDR3 DNA follows: TGTGCCAGCAGCAAGGACAGGGGGCAGGGTAGGGAGCAGTTCTTC. Translated: CASSKDRGQGREQFF. The chain is built from TRBV7-2 and TRBJ2-1; 11 bases agree with TRBD1. The V and J ends lost 5 bases and 10 bases, in that order; junction bases with no gene match: 10. CDR1 and CDR2 (germline): SGHTA, FQGNSA. The CDR3 runs to 15 residues.

V is TRBV5-1 and J is TRBJ1-1; D perhaps matches TRBD1 (5 bases). This CDR3 is built from 13 residues. Germline V CDR1 and CDR2: SGHRS, YFSETQ. V lost 5 bases and J lost 3, with 11 bases in between. In DNA, the CDR3 is TGCGCCAGCAGGGCAGGGACGGACACTGAAGCTTTCTTT. Encoded protein: CASRAGTDTEAFF.

The chain employs TRBV5-5 and TRBJ1-2, with D possibly being TRBD1 (6 bases). Trimming removed 0 bases at V and 3 bases at J, with 12 bases between. The CDR3 contains 15 residues. In germline, CDR1 is SGHKS, CDR2 YYEKEE (reference sequence). The CDR3 reads CASSLGPGVDYGYTF. The CDR3 DNA sequence: TGTGCCAGCAGCTTGGGGCCAGGGGTTGACTATGGCTACACCTTC.

The J gene is TRBJ1-1, the V gene TRBV7-9; 7 positions agree with TRBD1. Looked up from germline, CDR1 is SEHNR and CDR2 is FQNEAQ (reference sequence). V shed 8 bases and J 3 bases; nucleotides not matched to a gene: 0. The CDR3 contains 11 residues. CDR3 nucleotides: TGTGCCAGCCAGGGGGACACTGAAGCTTTCTTT. This translates into CASQGDTEAFF.

The chain employs TRBV6-5 and TRBJ2-7; 8 nucleotides align to TRBD2. The CDR3 runs 16 residues. Germline V gene data show CDR1 as MNHEY and CDR2 as SVGAGI. V lost 0 bases, J lost 1 base, and 5 bases stayed unmatched. CDR3 protein: CASSYSSSGESYEQYF. CDR3 in DNA: TGTGCCAGCAGTTACTCGAGTAGCGGGGAATCCTACGAGCAGTACTTC.

This chain uses TRBV5-8 with TRBJ1-1; 9 nucleotides line up with TRBD1. Trimming at V came to 0 bases and at J to 4 bases, leaving 7 bases not matched to a gene. The germline V gene encodes CDR1 SGHTS and CDR2 YDEGEE. The CDR3 length is 16 residues. The CDR3 loop reads CASSLGRGTGSTEAFF. In nucleotides, the CDR3 is TGTGCCAGCAGCTTGGGTAGGGGGACAGGGTCCACTGAAGCTTTCTTT. Combining the CDR3 with reference TRBV5-8 and TRBJ1-1 gives the whole variable domain EAGVTQSPTHLIKTRGQQATLRCSPISGHTSVYWYQQALGLGLQFLLWYDEGEERNRGNFPPRFSGRQFPNYSSELNVNALELEDSALYLCASSLGRGTGSTEAFFGQGTRLTVV.

This clone was counted a few times. This rearrangement joins TRBV11-2 to TRBJ2-1; D uncertain. Germline V gene data show CDR1 as SGHAT and CDR2 as FQNNGV. CDR3 length equals 13 residues. Trimming removed 6 bases at V and 4 bases at J, with 10 bases between. CDR3 region: CASRSIRYNEQFF. CDR3 DNA: TGTGCCAGCAGATCCATTCGGTACAATGAGCAGTTCTTC. The variable domain in full, completed from reference TRBV11-2 and TRBJ2-1, reads EAGVAQSPRYKIIEKRQSVAFWCNPISGHATLYWYQQILGQGPKLLIQFQNNGVVDDSQLPKDRFSAERLKGVDSTLKIQPAKLEDSAVYLCASRSIRYNEQFFGPGTRLTVL.

The chain has TRBV30 and TRBJ1-5, with D uncertain. Germline V gene data show CDR1 as GTSNPN and CDR2 as SVGIG (reference sequence). This CDR3 has 13 residues. V was pared by 3 bases and J by 4 bases, with 10 bases between. CDR3 sequence: CAWRGSWNQPQHF. CDR3 in DNA: TGTGCCTGGAGAGGATCCTGGAATCAGCCCCAGCATTTT.

The chain combines TRBV5-1 with TRBJ1-1; the D is unclear. This CDR3 spans 14 amino acids. Trimming cost V 7 bases and J 1 base, with 14 bases left between them. The germline V gene encodes CDR1 SGHRS and CDR2 YFSETQ. The CDR3 loop reads CASYTGRGNTEAFF. The DNA of the CDR3 is TGCGCCAGCTATACTGGACGGGGGAACACTGAAGCTTTCTTT.

J is TRBJ2-1 and V is TRBV7-9; TRBD1 agrees at 10 bases. V shed 5 bases, J shed 5 bases, and the junction held 15 bases outside the gene matches. The CDR3 is 18 amino acids. Per the germline V gene, CDR1 is SEHNR and CDR2 is FQNEAQ (reference sequence). The CDR3 reads CASSPTGPGQGLNNEQFF. The DNA for the CDR3 is TGTGCCAGCAGCCCTACGGGCCCGGGACAGGGGCTCAACAATGAGCAGTTCTTC.

This clone has just one count. This chain uses TRBV10-3 with TRBJ2-5; a possible D gene is TRBD1 (5 bases). The V gene's germline CDR1 is ENHRY and CDR2 SYGVKD. The CDR3 consists of 14 residues. The V end lost 4 bases, the J end lost 2 bases, and 11 bases lay between the germline ends. The CDR3 sequence is CAISGFRGQETQYF. The CDR3 coding sequence is TGTGCCATCAGTGGATTTAGGGGACAAGAGACCCAGTACTTC.

The gene calls are TRBV5-4 and TRBJ2-1; 10 bases map to TRBD2. The V and J ends lost 1 base and 2 bases, in that order; junction bases with no gene match: 3. The V gene's germline CDR1 is SGHNT and CDR2 YYREEE (reference sequence). The CDR3 is 16 residues long. CDR3 sequence: CASSLLAGEAYNEQFF. The CDR3 coding sequence is TGTGCCAGCAGCTTGCTAGCGGGAGAGGCCTACAATGAGCAGTTCTTC.

With respect to this clone: One junction end disagrees with the germline gene, perhaps due to a read error. The CDR3 is CASSLAGTHTGELFF. The CDR3 DNA reads TGTGCCAGCAGCTTGGCGGGGACCCACACCGGGGAGCTGTTTTTT. The chain recombines TRBV5-3 with TRBJ2-2, with a possible D match to TRBD2 (6 bases). TRBV5-3 is filed as an ORF, its function uncertain. The CDR3 is 15 residues long.

This clone was observed once. This sequence joins TRBV7-2 and TRBJ1-1, with D tentatively TRBD1 (6 bases). There are 13 residues in the CDR3. Germline V gene data show CDR1 as SGHTA and CDR2 as FQGNSA. The V and J ends lost 3 bases and 4 bases respectively, with 9 bases between them. This CDR3 reads CASSFQGFTEAFF. CDR3 coding DNA: TGTGCCAGCAGCTTTCAGGGGTTCACTGAAGCTTTCTTT.